The 27 T cell receptor beta chains in this list originate from one sample, sequenced in a study of blood T cell repertoires in COVID-19. Data came from immunoSEQ multiplex PCR; TCRdb stores just in-frame clones and leaves some out. The data contain 250,000 or so clones, 87% of them singletons. Material: PBMCs or T cells enriched from blood (not recorded which). The receptors shown here come from a man in his thirties or forties who had recovered from COVID-19.

This rearrangement joins TRBV28 to TRBJ2-7; 7 bases line up with TRBD1. From germline, CDR1 is MDHEN and CDR2 SYDVKM. The length of the CDR3 is 15 residues. With V trimmed by 5 bases and J by 0 bases, 7 bases remained unmatched. CDR3 residues: CASSRDRSYSYEQYF. DNA for the CDR3: TGTGCCAGCAGTAGGGACAGATCCTACTCCTACGAGCAGTACTTC.

This chain connects TRBV23-1 to TRBJ1-1; 7 bases are a match to TRBD1. TRBV23-1 is marked as an open reading frame, function uncertain. Trimming cost V 0 bases and J 1 base; bases outside gene matches: 11. The CDR3 length is 18 residues. CDR3 in DNA: TGCGCCAGCAGTCAATCGGAGATCCAACAGGGGAGGAACACTGAAGCTTTCTTT. Translated, it gives CASSQSEIQQGRNTEAFF.

The chain couples TRBV2 to TRBJ1-1, with TRBD1 identical over 7 bases. The V gene's germline CDR1 is SNHLY and CDR2 FYNNEI. J gave up 6 bases and V 2 bases, and 12 bases lay outside the gene matches. CDR3 size: 16 residues. The CDR3 DNA sequence: TGTGCCAGCAGTGAACGAGGAGTCAAGGGGGCTTCTGAAGCTTTCTTT. Its translation is CASSERGVKGASEAFF.

The chain combines TRBV24-1 with TRBJ2-3; 7 nucleotides match TRBD2. J lost 9 bases, V lost 2 bases, and 10 bases had no gene match. Germline-derived CDR1 and CDR2 are KGHDR and SFDVKD. The CDR3 sequence is 15 residues long. The CDR3 nucleotides read TGTGCCACCAGTGATTCGAGCGGGATCCCCGGAACGCAGTATTTT. The encoded protein is CATSDSSGIPGTQYF.

This CDR3 reads CASSSGQGGTYEQYF. CDR3 nucleotide sequence: TGTGCCAGCAGCTCCGGACAGGGTGGCACCTACGAGCAGTACTTC. V is TRBV7-9 and J is TRBJ2-7; 8 bases are a match to TRBD1. The CDR3 sequence is 15 residues long. With 4 bases clipped from V and 2 bases from J, the junction kept 7 bases outside the gene matches. Germline values: CDR1 SEHNR, CDR2 FQNEAQ (reference sequence). The variable domain in full, with the rest retrieved from reference TRBV7-9 and TRBJ2-7, is DTGVSQNPRHKITKRGQNVTFRCDPISEHNRLYWYRQTLGQGPEFLTYFQNEAQLEKSRLLSDRFSAERPKGSFSTLEIQRTEQGDSAMYLCASSSGQGGTYEQYFGPGTRLTVT.

The rearrangement links TRBV7-2 to TRBJ2-7; TRBD2 might be the D (6 bases). V was cut by 1 base and J by 0 bases, with 10 bases left in between. Germline V lookup: CDR1 SGHTA, CDR2 FQGNSA. The CDR3 length is 15 residues. The CDR3 DNA follows: TGTGCCAGCAGCTTAGTCGGGAGTAGCTCCTACGAGCAGTACTTC. Its protein is CASSLVGSSSYEQYF.

The chain couples TRBV9 to TRBJ2-4; D may be TRBD1 (5 bases). The CDR3 contains 16 residues. Germline-derived CDR1 and CDR2 are SGDLS and YYNGEE. The V end was cut by 0 bases, the J end by 0 bases, with 10 bases between. CDR3 residues: CASSVGVGEAKNIQYF. The CDR3 region has the DNA TGTGCCAGCAGCGTAGGGGTAGGGGAAGCCAAAAACATTCAGTACTTC.

The J gene is TRBJ2-1, the V gene TRBV24-1; weak D call: TRBD1 (6 bases). Germline CDR1 reads KGHDR; CDR2 reads SFDVKD. Trimming removed 2 bases at V and 5 bases at J, with 9 bases between. This CDR3 spans 14 amino acids. CDR3 DNA: TGTGCCACCAGTGATTCAGGGGCCCACAATGAGCAGTTCTTC. The encoded protein is CATSDSGAHNEQFF.

The chain couples TRBV7-5 to TRBJ2-7; the table calls TRBD2, which could not be checked here. TRBV7-5 is annotated as a pseudogene. CDR3 length: 16 amino acids. This CDR3 reads CVRSLYPTSGPYEQYF. Here the CDR3 DNA reads TGTGTCAGAAGCTTATACCCTACTAGCGGGCCCTACGAGCAGTACTTC.

This sequence joins TRBV28 and TRBJ1-2, with D perhaps matching TRBD1 (5 bases). Trimming shortened V by 1 base and J by 4 bases, and 19 bases separated the two germline ends. This CDR3 is built from 17 residues. The germline V gene encodes CDR1 MDHEN and CDR2 SYDVKM. CDR3 sequence (DNA): TGTGCCAGCAGTTTATTGCCAGGGCCTTCAATGCTCTATGGCTACACCTTC. It specifies CASSLLPGPSMLYGYTF.

On this clone: The sample has other DNA sequences that encode this CDR3 too. The rearrangement links TRBV19 to TRBJ2-7; 9 nucleotides line up with TRBD2. Trimming at V came to 5 bases and at J to 2 bases, leaving 4 bases not matched to a gene. The germline V gene has CDR1 LNHDA and CDR2 SQIVND (reference sequence). The CDR3 contains 14 residues. This CDR3 is CASSSTSGPYEQYF. In DNA form, the CDR3 reads TGTGCCAGTAGTTCGACTAGCGGTCCCTACGAGCAGTACTTC.

The chain has TRBV14 and TRBJ1-2; D possibly corresponds to TRBD1 (6 bases). This CDR3 has 15 amino acids. In germline, CDR1 is SGHDN, CDR2 FVKESK. Trimming shortened V by 0 bases and J by 10 bases, and 18 bases separated the two germline ends. The CDR3: CASSQDWVGGDSYTF. In DNA, the CDR3 is TGTGCCAGCAGCCAAGATTGGGTAGGGGGGGACTCCTACACCTTC. The whole variable domain, filled in from reference TRBV14 and TRBJ1-2, reads EAGVTQFPSHSVIEKGQTVTLRCDPISGHDNLYWYRRVMGKEIKFLLHFVKESKQDESGMPNNRFLAERTGGTYSTLKVQPAELEDSGVYFCASSQDWVGGDSYTFGSGTRLTVV.

The chain employs TRBV5-6 and TRBJ2-1, with D tentatively TRBD1 (6 bases). The V end was cut by 4 bases, the J end by 10 bases, with 12 bases between. The CDR3 contains 12 residues. The germline CDR1 and CDR2 sequences are SGHDT and YYEEEE. The CDR3 reads CASSLTGMEQFF. Written as DNA, the CDR3 is TGTGCCAGCAGCCTAACAGGGATGGAGCAGTTCTTC.

This clone was observed a few times. The rearrangement uses TRBV5-4 and TRBJ1-2; tentative D call: TRBD1 (6 bases). Germline-derived CDR1 and CDR2 are SGHNT and YYREEE (reference sequence). V shed 3 bases and J shed 0 bases, with 15 bases lying between them. CDR3 length equals 16 residues. The CDR3 DNA reads as TGTGCCAGCAGCTGGCAAACAGGGTCTCCTAACTATGGCTACACCTTC. Translated: CASSWQTGSPNYGYTF.

The count of this clone is one. The V and J genes are TRBV19 and TRBJ1-3, with a possible D match to TRBD1 (5 bases). The CDR3 length is 15 residues. Trimming left V 6 bases short and J 2 bases short, with 14 bases between. Germline-derived CDR1 and CDR2 are LNHDA and SQIVND (reference sequence). CDR3 amino acids: CASSTLQGTGNTIYF. In nucleotides, the CDR3 is TGTGCCAGTAGCACGCTGCAGGGTACTGGAAACACCATATATTTT. The whole variable domain, remainder taken from reference TRBV19 and TRBJ1-3, is DGGITQSPKYLFRKEGQNVTLSCEQNLNHDAMYWYRQDPGQGLRLIYYSQIVNDFQKGDIAEGYSVSREKKESFPLTVTSAQKNPTAFYLCASSTLQGTGNTIYFGEGSWLTVV.

The chain uses TRBV24-1 and TRBJ2-1; 10 bases map to TRBD2. V shed 11 bases, J shed 6 bases, and the junction held 6 bases outside the gene matches. Germline CDR1 reads KGHDR; CDR2 reads SFDVKD. CDR3 length equals 13 residues. CDR3 DNA: TGTGCCATTGGACTAGCGGAATCCAATGAGCAGTTCTTC. This encodes CAIGLAESNEQFF.

The V gene is TRBV12-5, the J gene TRBJ1-2; weak D call: TRBD1 (6 bases). This CDR3 spans 14 amino acids. Trimming left V 5 bases short and J 5 bases short, with 15 bases between. Germline values: CDR1 LGHNT, CDR2 FRNRAP. CDR3 in amino acids: CASGLGAGDYGYTF. The CDR3 nucleotides read TGTGCTAGTGGTCTTGGCGCAGGGGATTATGGCTACACCTTC.

The chain combines TRBV18 with TRBJ1-1, with D unclear. The germline V gene has CDR1 KGHSH and CDR2 LQKENI. CDR3 size: 12 residues. V lost 5 bases, J lost 2 bases, and 6 bases lay in between. The CDR3: CASSEGNTEAFF. CDR3 nucleotide sequence: TGTGCCAGCTCAGAGGGAAACACTGAAGCTTTCTTT.

The V call is TRBV24-1, the J call TRBJ2-7, with 7 bases that match TRBD2. The CDR3 sequence is 13 residues long. Germline V CDR1 and CDR2: KGHDR, SFDVKD. J lost 3 bases, V lost 5 bases, and 3 bases had no gene match. CDR3 protein: CATSVGGGYEQYF. The CDR3, as DNA: TGTGCCACCAGTGTGGGGGGGGGCTACGAGCAGTACTTC.

The genes are TRBV7-2 and TRBJ2-5, with 7 bases matching TRBD1. The CDR3 runs to 13 residues. From germline, CDR1 is SGHTA and CDR2 FQGNSA. Unmatched junction bases numbered 4, after V lost 5 bases and J lost 4 bases. Here the CDR3 reads CASSPGQTETQYF. The CDR3 DNA follows: TGTGCCAGCAGCCCGGGACAGACAGAGACCCAGTACTTC.

This chain links TRBV27 with TRBJ1-6; possible D gene TRBD1, 5 bases. V lost 5 bases and J lost 5, with 13 bases in between. Looked up from germline, CDR1 is MNHEY and CDR2 is SMNVEV (reference sequence). The CDR3 loop spans 15 amino acids. DNA of the CDR3: TGTGCCAGCAGTGATTCCCGGGGGAATAATTCACCCCTCCACTTT. This gives the protein CASSDSRGNNSPLHF.

The chain employs TRBV13 and TRBJ1-1, with D tentatively TRBD1 (5 bases). The ends were cut back, 2 bases at V and 4 bases at J, with 11 bases in the middle. Per the germline V gene, CDR1 is PRHDT and CDR2 is FYEKMQ (reference sequence). This CDR3 contains 14 residues. The CDR3 nucleotides are TGTGCCAGCAGCTTAATGGCAGGGCCCACTGAAGCTTTCTTT. This encodes CASSLMAGPTEAFF.

This chain uses TRBV9 with TRBJ1-6; D is perhaps TRBD1 (6 bases). The CDR3 consists of 21 residues. CDR1 SGDLS and CDR2 YYNGEE come from the germline V gene. Trimming shortened V by 4 bases and J by 0 bases, and 26 bases separated the two germline ends. CDR3 residues: CASSLRGIRDASSSYNSPLHF. The DNA of the CDR3 is TGTGCCAGCAGCCTAAGGGGGATCCGGGACGCTTCGAGCTCCTATAATTCACCCCTCCACTTT.

The gene calls are TRBV19 and TRBJ1-6; D perhaps matches TRBD1 (6 bases). CDR3 length: 16 residues. Per the germline V gene, CDR1 is LNHDA and CDR2 is SQIVND (reference sequence). Trimming pared 3 bases from V and 4 bases from J, leaving 13 bases between. In nucleotides, the CDR3 is TGTGCCAGTAGTATGTCCGGACAGTCTTATAATTCACCCCTCCACTTT. Its translation is CASSMSGQSYNSPLHF.

The V and J genes are TRBV25-1 and TRBJ1-4; possible D gene TRBD1, 5 bases. The V end was cut by 9 bases, the J end by 8 bases, with 7 bases between. This CDR3 is 10 amino acids long. Germline V CDR1 and CDR2: MGHDK, SYGVNS. The CDR3 DNA reads as TGTGCCAGTAGACAGGAAAAACTGTTTTTT. The encoded protein is CASRQEKLFF.

The chain recombines TRBV19 with TRBJ2-7; the D gene is possibly TRBD1 (5 bases). Trimming pared 5 bases from V and 0 bases from J, leaving 11 bases between. Per the germline V gene, CDR1 is LNHDA and CDR2 is SQIVND (reference sequence). The CDR3 length is 14 residues. The CDR3 reads CASSRQKNSYEQYF. CDR3 bases: TGTGCCAGTAGTCGACAGAAGAACTCCTACGAGCAGTACTTC.

The V gene is TRBV6-5, the J gene TRBJ2-3; TRBD1 agrees at 8 bases. The junction had 3 bases not matched to a gene; V was cut back by 7 bases and J by 0 bases. The CDR3 extends over 14 amino acids. Germline loops: CDR1 MNHEY, CDR2 SVGAGI. The CDR3 DNA is TGTGCCAGCACCCGGACAGGGAGCACAGATACGCAGTATTTT. Protein: CASTRTGSTDTQYF.